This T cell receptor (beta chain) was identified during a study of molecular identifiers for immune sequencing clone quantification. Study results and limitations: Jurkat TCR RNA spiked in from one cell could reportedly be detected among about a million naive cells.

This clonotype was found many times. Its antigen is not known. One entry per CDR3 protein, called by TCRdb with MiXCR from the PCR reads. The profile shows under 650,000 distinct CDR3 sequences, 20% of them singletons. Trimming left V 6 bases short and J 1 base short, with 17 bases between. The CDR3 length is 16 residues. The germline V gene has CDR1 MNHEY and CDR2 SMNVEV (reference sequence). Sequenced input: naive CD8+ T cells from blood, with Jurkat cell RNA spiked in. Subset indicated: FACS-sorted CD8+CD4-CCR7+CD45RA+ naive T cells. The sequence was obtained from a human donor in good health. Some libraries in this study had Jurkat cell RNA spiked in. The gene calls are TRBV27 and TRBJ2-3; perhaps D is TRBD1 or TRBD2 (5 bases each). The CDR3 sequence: CASSLLGVRGTDTQYF. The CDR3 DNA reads TGTGCCAGCAGCCTTTTGGGGGTCCGGGGCACAGATACGCAGTATTTT.